One T cell receptor (beta chain) is described in this entry. Antigen unknown. The data were taken from a study of cytotoxic CD8 clonotypes in ibrutinib-treated CLL. Findings and limits, study-wide: Public clonotypes were seen rarely and were contracted or stable on treatment. Sustained-remission patients were sampled at one set of times and progressing patients at different ones. Clonality rose at ibrutinib response, held steady in sustained remission, and fell toward baseline at progression.

The sequencing depth, 1 in 200,000 to 1 in 1 million T cells, was the target. Generated by immunoSEQ multiplex PCR, the TCRdb table keeps only in-frame clones and is missing some. The table shows approximately 320,000 clones, with about 64% occurring only once. CDR1 MNHNY and CDR2 SVGAGI come from the germline V gene (reference sequence). V was trimmed by 0 bases and J by 6 bases, leaving 12 bases between them. This CDR3 has 14 residues. The TCR originated in a human donor with chronic lymphocytic leukemia. The material sequenced was PBMCs, taken after 36 months of ibrutinib treatment. V gene TRBV6-6 combines with J gene TRBJ2-7, with D possibly matching TRBD1 (7 bases). CDR3 in amino acids: CASSYSGGGGEQYF. The CDR3 nucleotides read TGTGCCAGCAGTTACTCTGGAGGGGGCGGCGAGCAGTACTTC.